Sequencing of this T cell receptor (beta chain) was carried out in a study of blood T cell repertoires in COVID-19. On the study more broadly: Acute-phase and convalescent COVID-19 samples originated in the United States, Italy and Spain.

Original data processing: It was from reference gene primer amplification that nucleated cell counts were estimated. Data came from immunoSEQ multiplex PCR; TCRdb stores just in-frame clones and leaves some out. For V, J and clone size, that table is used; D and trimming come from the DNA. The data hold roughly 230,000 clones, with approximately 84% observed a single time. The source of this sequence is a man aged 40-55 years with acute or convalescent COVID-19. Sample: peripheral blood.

In DNA, the CDR3 is TGTGCCACCAGACTAACCGGGACACCTTTCTACGAGCAGTACTTC. Its translation is CATRLTGTPFYEQYF. The chain uses TRBV15 and TRBJ2-7; TRBD1 might be the D (6 bases). V lost 6 bases, J lost 3 bases, and 18 bases lay in between. CDR1 is LNHNV and CDR2 is YYDKDF in the germline V gene (reference sequence). The CDR3 is made up of 15 amino acids.